The 23 T cell receptor beta chains given below trace back to one sample, sequenced in a study of blood T cell repertoires in COVID-19. Here immunoSEQ multiplex PCR was the method, and the copy in TCRdb shows in-frame clones only, minus some. The sample lists fewer than 15,000 clones; approximately 91% were seen once. The sample consisted of peripheral blood. These receptors originate from a human donor in a cohort sampled during active COVID-19.

The chain recombines TRBV5-1 with TRBJ2-2; 9 nucleotides match TRBD2. Germline V gives CDR1 SGHRS, CDR2 YFSETQ. The CDR3 extends over 17 amino acids. Trimming cost V 1 base and J 4 bases; bases outside gene matches: 8. The CDR3 here is CASSLRPSGDTTGELFF. The CDR3 DNA follows: TGCGCCAGCAGCTTGCGACCTAGCGGGGACACCACCGGGGAGCTGTTTTTT. The entire variable domain, with the rest obtained from reference TRBV5-1 and TRBJ2-2, is as follows: KAGVTQTPRYLIKTRGQQVTLSCSPISGHRSVSWYQQTPGQGLQFLFEYFSETQRNKGNFPGRFSGRQFSNSRSEMNVSTLELGDSALYLCASSLRPSGDTTGELFFGEGSRLTVL.

This sequence joins TRBV9 and TRBJ1-2, with a weak D call TRBD1 (6 bases). Germline loops: CDR1 SGDLS, CDR2 YYNGEE. The CDR3 totals 13 residues. The germline V and J ends were trimmed by 0 bases and 8 bases, with 11 bases remaining between them. The CDR3 coding sequence is TGTGCCAGCAGCGTAGGGCCAGGGGTAGGCTACACCTTC. It is translated as CASSVGPGVGYTF.

The gene calls are TRBV5-8 and TRBJ1-2, with D unclear. The CDR3 spans 11 residues. V was trimmed by 4 bases and J by 7 bases, leaving 8 bases between them. Germline-derived CDR1 and CDR2 are SGHTS and YDEGEE. CDR3: CASSLESGYTF. CDR3 nucleotides: TGTGCCAGCAGCCTAGAAAGTGGCTACACCTTC.

In DNA, the CDR3 is TGTGCCAGCAGCCAAGGGATTTGGGGGAGGAATGAAAAACTGTTTTTT. Encoded protein: CASSQGIWGRNEKLFF. V and J are TRBV14 and TRBJ1-4; weak D call: TRBD1 (5 bases). Trimming removed 1 base from V and 5 bases from J, with 14 bases in between. This CDR3 has 16 amino acids. CDR1 and CDR2 (germline): SGHDN, FVKESK.

V gene TRBV7-6 combines with J gene TRBJ1-1, with a tentative D call TRBD1 (5 bases). CDR3 length: 14 residues. Germline loops: CDR1 SGHVS, CDR2 FNYEAQ. Between the trimmed V and J ends, which lost 5 bases and 0 bases, there was a span of 10 bases. CDR3 coding DNA: TGTGCCAGCAGCCCCATGGGGCTGAACACTGAAGCTTTCTTT. This gives the protein CASSPMGLNTEAFF.

This chain links TRBV6-5 with TRBJ1-2; TRBD1 matches at 7 bases. The CDR3 covers 14 residues. The germline CDR1 and CDR2 sequences are MNHEY and SVGAGI. J was trimmed by 3 bases and V by 6 bases; bases with no gene match: 7. The CDR3 loop reads CASRSYRGDYGYTF. DNA of the CDR3: TGTGCCAGCAGGAGCTACAGGGGTGACTATGGCTACACCTTC.

V usage is TRBV6-6 and J usage is TRBJ1-1; possible D gene TRBD1, 5 bases. Germline assignment: CDR1 MNHNY and CDR2 SVGAGI (reference sequence). The length of the CDR3 is 13 residues. The V end lost 5 bases, the J end lost 4 bases, and 11 bases lay between the germline ends. The CDR3 reads CASSPRGGTEAFF. The CDR3 region has the DNA TGTGCCAGCAGTCCCCGGGGGGGCACTGAAGCTTTCTTT.

This clone showed up just once. The V gene is TRBV27, the J gene TRBJ2-3; 9 bases are shared with TRBD2. J lost 2 bases, V lost 3 bases, and 6 bases had no gene match. Germline V lookup: CDR1 MNHEY, CDR2 SMNVEV (reference sequence). The CDR3 is 16 amino acids. The CDR3 sequence: CASSFGLAGTTDTQYF. CDR3 DNA sequence: TGTGCCAGCAGTTTCGGGCTAGCGGGGACCACAGATACGCAGTATTTT.

The J gene is TRBJ2-5, the V gene TRBV18, with D tentatively TRBD1 (6 bases). Germline-derived CDR1 and CDR2 are KGHSH and LQKENI. Between the trimmed V and J ends, which lost 4 bases and 5 bases, there was a span of 11 bases. The CDR3 spans 13 residues. The CDR3 region is CASSLQGRETQYF. As DNA, the CDR3 is TGTGCCAGCTCACTACAGGGTCGTGAGACCCAGTACTTC.

This chain's CDR3 is CASKQGRNQPQHF. As DNA, the CDR3 is TGTGCCAGCAAACAGGGAAGGAATCAGCCCCAGCATTTT. The genes are TRBV6-5 and TRBJ1-5, with D possibly matching TRBD1 (6 bases). Deletions cut 7 bases from V and 4 bases from J, with 11 bases between. This CDR3 is built from 13 residues. Germline V gene sequence: CDR1 MNHEY, CDR2 SVGAGI.

The chain combines TRBV29-1 with TRBJ2-7; TRBD2 agrees at 15 bases. This CDR3 contains 15 residues. V was pared by 4 bases and J by 4 bases, with 5 bases of the junction left unmatched. Germline V CDR1 and CDR2: SQVTM, ANQGSEA. This chain's CDR3 is CSVGGLAGGTYEQYF. The CDR3 DNA follows: TGCAGCGTTGGAGGACTAGCGGGGGGGACTTACGAGCAGTACTTC.

CDR3 protein: CSVEDLERAGGNTIYF. The CDR3 DNA reads as TGCAGCGTTGAAGATCTGGAGCGGGCGGGTGGAAACACCATATATTTT. V usage is TRBV29-1 and J usage is TRBJ1-3; D is undetermined. CDR1 and CDR2 (germline): SQVTM, ANQGSEA. The V gene lost 0 bases and the J gene lost 3 bases, with 15 bases spanning the gap. CDR3 size: 16 residues.

The chain uses TRBV14 and TRBJ1-5, with D possibly being TRBD1 (5 bases). Trimming removed 0 bases from V and 0 bases from J, with 21 bases in between. Per the germline V gene, CDR1 is SGHDN and CDR2 is FVKESK. The CDR3 runs to 20 residues. Written as DNA, the CDR3 is TGTGCCAGCAGCCAAGACCGAGCCTATAGACAGTACTATAGCAATCAGCCCCAGCATTTT. Protein product: CASSQDRAYRQYYSNQPQHF.

The genes are TRBV3-1 (or the pseudogene TRBV3-2) and TRBJ2-7, with no clear D. Germline V gives CDR1 LGHDT, CDR2 YNNKEL (reference sequence). Trimming took 5 bases from V and 5 from J, leaving 22 bases between them. CDR3 length: 16 residues. For the CDR3, the DNA is TGTGCCAGCAGCTTTGTGTGTCCCATCGTGTTAGACGAGCAGTACTTC. This encodes CASSFVCPIVLDEQYF.

V gene TRBV27 combines with J gene TRBJ2-1; D ambiguous. The V gene's germline CDR1 is MNHEY and CDR2 SMNVEV (reference sequence). The CDR3 totals 12 residues. Trimming removed 5 bases from V and 7 bases from J, with 9 bases in between. CDR3 amino acids: CASSPSWNEQFF. In DNA, the CDR3 is TGTGCCAGCAGTCCGAGTTGGAATGAGCAGTTCTTC.

The CDR3 region is CAWFLPGQGLHEQYF. The CDR3 coding sequence is TGTGCCTGGTTCCTCCCCGGACAGGGGTTGCACGAGCAGTACTTC. The J gene is TRBJ2-7, the V gene TRBV30; 9 bases fit TRBD1. Germline V gene data show CDR1 as GTSNPN and CDR2 as SVGIG (reference sequence). This CDR3 region has 15 residues. J lost 5 bases, V lost 5 bases, and 13 bases had no gene match.

The V call is TRBV29-1, the J call TRBJ1-1; tentatively, D is TRBD1 (6 bases). CDR1 and CDR2 (germline): SQVTM, ANQGSEA. V lost 6 bases and J 4 bases, leaving 12 bases between the germline ends. The CDR3 totals 12 residues. CDR3 loop: CSVQRGGTEAFF. The CDR3, as DNA: TGCAGCGTCCAGAGGGGGGGCACTGAAGCTTTCTTT.

V is TRBV6-5 and J is TRBJ2-2; D might be TRBD2 (5 bases). Germline V gene lookup returns CDR1 MNHEY and CDR2 SVGAGI. The CDR3 loop spans 15 amino acids. Trimming shortened V by 6 bases and J by 5 bases, and 16 bases separated the two germline ends. Written as DNA, the CDR3 is TGTGCCAGCAGGTCCCCTGAGGGAGAGACCGGGGAGCTGTTTTTT. Translated, it gives CASRSPEGETGELFF.

This clone was seen a few times. The chain has TRBV5-4 and TRBJ2-5, with a weak D call TRBD1 (6 bases). The CDR3 covers 14 residues. From germline, CDR1 is SGHNT and CDR2 YYREEE (reference sequence). V dropped 4 bases and J dropped 4 bases, with 14 bases sitting between them. The CDR3 protein is CASSAQGTVETQYF. The CDR3 nucleotides are TGTGCCAGCAGCGCCCAGGGGACGGTAGAGACCCAGTACTTC.

The chain links TRBV13 to TRBJ2-7, with 7 bases identical to TRBD1. Germline trimming cut 6 bases from V and 1 base from J; bases unmatched to any gene: 3. The CDR3 covers 13 residues. In germline, CDR1 is PRHDT, CDR2 FYEKMQ (reference sequence). The CDR3 nucleotides read TGTGCCAGCAGTCCGACAGGGTCCTACGAGCAGTACTTC. Translated: CASSPTGSYEQYF. The full variable domain, rest sourced from reference TRBV13 and TRBJ2-7, is AAGVIQSPRHLIKEKRETATLKCYPIPRHDTVYWYQQGPGQDPQFLISFYEKMQSDKGSIPDRFSAQQFSDYHSELNMSSLELGDSALYFCASSPTGSYEQYFGPGTRLTVT.

The chain has TRBV4-3 and TRBJ2-7, with 10 bases aligning to TRBD1. The CDR3 covers 15 residues. The V and J ends lost 0 bases and 7 bases, in that order; junction bases with no gene match: 6. CDR1 and CDR2 from the germline V gene are LGHNA and YSLEER. DNA of the CDR3: TGCGCCAGCAGCCAAGAAAATGACAGGGGGCGAGAGCAGTACTTC. Its translation: CASSQENDRGREQYF.

The chain couples TRBV6-5 to TRBJ1-2; TRBD1 matches at 10 bases. This CDR3 region has 14 residues. Trimming cost V 10 bases and J 4 bases; bases outside gene matches: 9. From germline, CDR1 is MNHEY and CDR2 SVGAGI. The CDR3 spells CATQSRDRGYGYTF. CDR3 in DNA: TGTGCCACCCAAAGCCGGGACAGGGGCTATGGCTACACCTTC.

V gene TRBV7-2 combines with J gene TRBJ1-4, with D unresolved. The CDR3 loop spans 17 amino acids. Germline CDR1 SGHTA, CDR2 FQGNSA. Trimming removed 5 bases at V and 3 bases at J, with 19 bases between. The CDR3 DNA reads TGTGCCAGCAGCCTCGGAGGCTTGGGGAGATCTAATGAAAAACTGTTTTTT. Residues: CASSLGGLGRSNEKLFF.